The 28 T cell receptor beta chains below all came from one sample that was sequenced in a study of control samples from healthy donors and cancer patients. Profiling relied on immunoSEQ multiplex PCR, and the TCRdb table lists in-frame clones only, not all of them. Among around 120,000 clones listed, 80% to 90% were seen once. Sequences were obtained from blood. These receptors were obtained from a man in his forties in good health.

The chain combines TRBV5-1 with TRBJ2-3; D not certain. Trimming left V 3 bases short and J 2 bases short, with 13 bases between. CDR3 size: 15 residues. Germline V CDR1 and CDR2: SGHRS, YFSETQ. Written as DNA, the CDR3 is TGCGCCAGCAGCTCGGAGCCCTGGGCCACAGATACGCAGTATTTT. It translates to CASSSEPWATDTQYF.

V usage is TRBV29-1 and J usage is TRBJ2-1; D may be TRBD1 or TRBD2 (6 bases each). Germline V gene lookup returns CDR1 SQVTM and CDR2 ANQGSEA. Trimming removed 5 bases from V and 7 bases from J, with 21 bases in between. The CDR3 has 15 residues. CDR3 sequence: CSVRWLGGTGNEQFF. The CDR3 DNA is TGCAGCGTTAGATGGTTAGGGGGGACCGGAAATGAGCAGTTCTTC.

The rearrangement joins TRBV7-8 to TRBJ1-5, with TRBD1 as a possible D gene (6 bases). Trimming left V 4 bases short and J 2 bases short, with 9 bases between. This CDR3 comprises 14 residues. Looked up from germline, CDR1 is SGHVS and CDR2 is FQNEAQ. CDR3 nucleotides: TGTGCCAGCAGCTCAGGGGAGGGCAATCAGCCCCAGCATTTT. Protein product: CASSSGEGNQPQHF.

Here the CDR3 reads CASSQGTGEYEQYF. The CDR3 DNA reads as TGCGCCAGCAGCCAAGGGACAGGGGAGTACGAGCAGTACTTC. This chain joins TRBV4-3 and TRBJ2-7; 9 bases are shared with TRBD1. Germline CDR1 is LGHNA and CDR2 is YSLEER. V gave up 1 base and J gave up 4 bases; unmatched junction bases: 2. The CDR3 spans 14 residues.

The CDR3 reads CASRSIGGKGDTEAFF. The CDR3 DNA reads TGTGCCAGCAGATCGATAGGAGGGAAAGGGGACACTGAAGCTTTCTTT. The chain is built from TRBV7-9 and TRBJ1-1; D perhaps matches TRBD1 (5 bases). This CDR3 region has 16 residues. V was clipped by 6 bases and J by 3 bases, with 20 bases between them. Germline values: CDR1 SEHNR, CDR2 FQNEAQ (reference sequence).

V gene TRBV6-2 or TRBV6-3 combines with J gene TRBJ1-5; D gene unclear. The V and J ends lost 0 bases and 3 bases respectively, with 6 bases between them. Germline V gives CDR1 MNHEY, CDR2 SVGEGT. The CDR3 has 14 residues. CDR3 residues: CASSYSRDNQPQHF. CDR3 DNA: TGTGCCAGCAGTTACTCGAGGGACAATCAGCCCCAGCATTTT.

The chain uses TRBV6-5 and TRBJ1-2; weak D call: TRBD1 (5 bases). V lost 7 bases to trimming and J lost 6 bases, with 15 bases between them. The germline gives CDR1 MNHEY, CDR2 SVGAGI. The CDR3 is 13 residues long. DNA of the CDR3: TGTGCCAGCACCAATGGGGGGTCCCATGGCTACACCTTC. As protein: CASTNGGSHGYTF.

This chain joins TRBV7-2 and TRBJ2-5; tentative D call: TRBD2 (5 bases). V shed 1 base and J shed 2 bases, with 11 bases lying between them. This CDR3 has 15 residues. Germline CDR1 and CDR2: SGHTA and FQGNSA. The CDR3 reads CASSLVPGSQETQYF. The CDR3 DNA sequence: TGTGCCAGCAGCTTAGTTCCGGGATCGCAAGAGACCCAGTACTTC.

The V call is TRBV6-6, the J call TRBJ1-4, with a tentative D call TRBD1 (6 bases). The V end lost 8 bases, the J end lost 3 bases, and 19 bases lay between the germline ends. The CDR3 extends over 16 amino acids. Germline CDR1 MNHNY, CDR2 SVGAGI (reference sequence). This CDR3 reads CASGRGGGASNEKLFF. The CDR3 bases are TGTGCCAGCGGAAGGGGTGGGGGGGCTTCTAATGAAAAACTGTTTTTT.

The CDR3 region has the DNA TGCGCCAGCAGCCCGAGACAGAACTATGGCTACACCTTC. Its translation is CASSPRQNYGYTF. This chain uses TRBV4-3 with TRBJ1-2, with D possibly being TRBD1 (5 bases). V was clipped by 4 bases and J by 2 bases, with 8 bases between them. The CDR3 is 13 residues long. The germline V gene has CDR1 LGHNA and CDR2 YSLEER.

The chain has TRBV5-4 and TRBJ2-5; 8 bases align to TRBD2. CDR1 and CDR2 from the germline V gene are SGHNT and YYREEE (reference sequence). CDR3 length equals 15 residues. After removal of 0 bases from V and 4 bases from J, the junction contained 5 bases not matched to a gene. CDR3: CASSLGAGVRETQYF. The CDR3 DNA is TGTGCCAGCAGCTTGGGAGCGGGGGTGCGAGAGACCCAGTACTTC.

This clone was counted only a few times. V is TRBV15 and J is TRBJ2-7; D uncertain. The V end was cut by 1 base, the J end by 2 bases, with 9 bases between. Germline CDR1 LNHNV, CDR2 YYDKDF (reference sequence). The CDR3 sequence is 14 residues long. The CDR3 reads CATSRALGTYEQYF. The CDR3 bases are TGTGCCACCAGCAGAGCTTTGGGGACCTACGAGCAGTACTTC. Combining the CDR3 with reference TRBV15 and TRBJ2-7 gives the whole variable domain DAMVIQNPRYQVTQFGKPVTLSCSQTLNHNVMYWYQQKSSQAPKLLFHYYDKDFNNEADTPDNFQSRRPNTSFCFLDIRSPGLGDTAMYLCATSRALGTYEQYFGPGTRLTVT.

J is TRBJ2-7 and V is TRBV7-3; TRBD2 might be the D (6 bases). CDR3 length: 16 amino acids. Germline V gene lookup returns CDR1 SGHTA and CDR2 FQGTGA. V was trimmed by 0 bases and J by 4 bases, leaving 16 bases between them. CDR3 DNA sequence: TGTGCCAGCAGCTTAACGGACGGACTATCCCCATACGAGCAGTACTTC. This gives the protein CASSLTDGLSPYEQYF.

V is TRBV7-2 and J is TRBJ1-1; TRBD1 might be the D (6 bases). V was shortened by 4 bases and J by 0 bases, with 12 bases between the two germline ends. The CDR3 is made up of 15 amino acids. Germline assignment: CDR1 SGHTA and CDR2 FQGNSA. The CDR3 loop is CASSSEGGLNTEAFF. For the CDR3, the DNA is TGTGCCAGCAGCTCAGAGGGGGGACTGAACACTGAAGCTTTCTTT.

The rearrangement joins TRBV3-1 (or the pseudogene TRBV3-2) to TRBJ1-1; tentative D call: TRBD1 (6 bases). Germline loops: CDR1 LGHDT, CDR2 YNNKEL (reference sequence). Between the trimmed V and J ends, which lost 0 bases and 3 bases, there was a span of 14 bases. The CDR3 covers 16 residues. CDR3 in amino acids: CASSQDPAAGDTEAFF. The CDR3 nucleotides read TGTGCCAGCAGCCAAGATCCCGCTGCAGGGGACACTGAAGCTTTCTTT.

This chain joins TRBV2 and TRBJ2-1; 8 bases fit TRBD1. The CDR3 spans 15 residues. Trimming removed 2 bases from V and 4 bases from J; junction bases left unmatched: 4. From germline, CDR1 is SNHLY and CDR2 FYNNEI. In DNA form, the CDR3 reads TGTGCCAGCAGTGAATACAGGGGGTCTTACAATGAGCAGTTCTTC. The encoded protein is CASSEYRGSYNEQFF.

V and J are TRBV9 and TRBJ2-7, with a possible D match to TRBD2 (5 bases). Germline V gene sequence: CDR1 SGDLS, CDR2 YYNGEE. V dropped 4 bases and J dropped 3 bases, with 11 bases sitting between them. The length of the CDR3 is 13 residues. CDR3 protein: CASSKHGVYEQYF. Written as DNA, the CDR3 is TGTGCCAGCAGCAAACACGGGGTCTACGAGCAGTACTTC.

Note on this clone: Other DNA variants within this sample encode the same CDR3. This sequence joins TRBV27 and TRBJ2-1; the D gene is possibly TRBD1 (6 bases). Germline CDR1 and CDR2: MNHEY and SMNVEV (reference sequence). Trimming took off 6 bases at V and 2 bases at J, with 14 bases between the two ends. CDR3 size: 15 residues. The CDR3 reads CASSFGQGPYNEQFF. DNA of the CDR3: TGTGCCAGCAGCTTCGGGCAGGGGCCCTACAATGAGCAGTTCTTC.

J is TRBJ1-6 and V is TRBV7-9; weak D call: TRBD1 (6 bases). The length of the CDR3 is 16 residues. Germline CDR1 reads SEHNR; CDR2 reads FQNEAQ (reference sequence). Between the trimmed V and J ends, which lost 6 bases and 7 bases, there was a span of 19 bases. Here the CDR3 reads CASRNREGWRNSPLHF. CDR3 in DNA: TGTGCCAGCAGGAACAGGGAGGGATGGAGGAATTCACCCCTCCACTTT.

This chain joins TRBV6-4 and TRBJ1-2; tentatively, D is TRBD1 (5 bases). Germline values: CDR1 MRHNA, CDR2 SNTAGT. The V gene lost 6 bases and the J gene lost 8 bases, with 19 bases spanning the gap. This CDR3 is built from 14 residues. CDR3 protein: CASRQGDGWSGYTF. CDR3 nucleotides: TGTGCCAGCAGGCAAGGGGACGGCTGGTCGGGCTACACCTTC.

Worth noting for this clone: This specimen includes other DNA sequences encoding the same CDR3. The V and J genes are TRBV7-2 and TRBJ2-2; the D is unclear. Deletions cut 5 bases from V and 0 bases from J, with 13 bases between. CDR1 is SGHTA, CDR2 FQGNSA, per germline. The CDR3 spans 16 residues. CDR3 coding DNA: TGTGCCAGCAGCCTAGAGGCAGGCCCGAACACCGGGGAGCTGTTTTTT. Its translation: CASSLEAGPNTGELFF.

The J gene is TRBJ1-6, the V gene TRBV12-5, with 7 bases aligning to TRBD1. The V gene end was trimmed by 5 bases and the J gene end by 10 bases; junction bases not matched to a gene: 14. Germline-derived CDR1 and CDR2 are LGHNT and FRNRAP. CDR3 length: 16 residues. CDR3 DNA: TGTGCTAGTGGTGACCGAAAAAGGGGGCTCTGGTCACCCCTCCACTTT. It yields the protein CASGDRKRGLWSPLHF.

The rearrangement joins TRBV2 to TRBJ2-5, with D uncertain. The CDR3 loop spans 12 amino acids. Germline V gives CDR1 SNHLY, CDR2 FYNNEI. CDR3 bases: TGTGTATCAAAAGAGTACCAAGAGACCCAGTACTTC. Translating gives CVSKEYQETQYF.

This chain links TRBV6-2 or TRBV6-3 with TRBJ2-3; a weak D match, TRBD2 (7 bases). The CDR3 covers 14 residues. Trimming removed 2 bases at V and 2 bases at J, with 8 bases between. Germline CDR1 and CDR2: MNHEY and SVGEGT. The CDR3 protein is CASSYGGATDTQYF. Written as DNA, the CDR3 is TGTGCCAGCAGTTACGGGGGGGCCACAGATACGCAGTATTTT.

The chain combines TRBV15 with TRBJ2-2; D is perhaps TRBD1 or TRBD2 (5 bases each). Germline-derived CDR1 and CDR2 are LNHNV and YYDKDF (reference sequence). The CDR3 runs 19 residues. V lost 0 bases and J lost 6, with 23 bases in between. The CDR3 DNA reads TGTGCCACCAGCAGAGATCTAAATGTCGGGACCTTACACTCCGGGGAGCTGTTTTTT. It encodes CATSRDLNVGTLHSGELFF.

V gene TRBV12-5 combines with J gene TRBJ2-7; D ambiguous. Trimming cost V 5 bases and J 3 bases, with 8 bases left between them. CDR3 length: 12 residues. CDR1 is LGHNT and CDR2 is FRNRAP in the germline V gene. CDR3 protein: CASGTQIYEQYF. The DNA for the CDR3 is TGTGCTAGTGGTACTCAAATCTACGAGCAGTACTTC.

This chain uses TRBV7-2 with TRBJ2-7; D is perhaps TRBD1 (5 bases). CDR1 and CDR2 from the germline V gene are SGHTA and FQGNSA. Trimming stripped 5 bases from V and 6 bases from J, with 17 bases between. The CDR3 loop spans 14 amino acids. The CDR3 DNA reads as TGTGCCAGCAGCCCCTACCAAATAGGGGTCGAGCAGTACTTC. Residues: CASSPYQIGVEQYF.

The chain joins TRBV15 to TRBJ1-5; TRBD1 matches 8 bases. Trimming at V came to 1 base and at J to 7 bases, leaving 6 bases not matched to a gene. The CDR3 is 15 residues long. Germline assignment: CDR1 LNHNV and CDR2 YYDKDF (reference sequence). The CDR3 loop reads CATSRARQGNQPQHF. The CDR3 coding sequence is TGTGCCACCAGCAGAGCCCGACAGGGGAACCAGCCCCAGCATTTT.